These 10 T cell receptor beta chains were all obtained from the same sample, sequenced in a study of control samples from healthy donors and cancer patients. Sequenced by immunoSEQ multiplex PCR; TCRdb stores in-frame clones only, minus some. The sample contains about 60,000 clones, 90% to 96% of which appear only once. The sequencing sample was made of blood. All receptors derive from a woman aged 18-29 years in good health.

CDR3 nucleotides: TGTGCCAGCAGCTTAGCAGCGACAGGAACAGGGCCTGAAGCTTTCTTT. Its translation: CASSLAATGTGPEAFF. The rearrangement uses TRBV11-1 and TRBJ1-1, with D possibly TRBD1 on 6 matching bases. V gave up 0 bases and J gave up 6 bases, with 17 bases separating them. CDR3 length equals 16 residues. Germline V lookup: CDR1 SGHAT, CDR2 FQDESV (reference sequence).

The CDR3 spells CASSLEEPGQGAKSEAFF. As DNA, the CDR3 is TGTGCCAGCAGTTTAGAAGAACCGGGACAGGGGGCGAAATCTGAAGCTTTCTTT. This rearrangement joins TRBV28 to TRBJ1-1; 12 bases agree with TRBD1. V lost 2 bases and J lost 6; bases outside the gene matches: 13. Germline V gene data show CDR1 as MDHEN and CDR2 as SYDVKM. The CDR3 extends over 18 amino acids.

V gene TRBV27 combines with J gene TRBJ1-6; the match to TRBD1 covers 7 bases. Losses at the gene ends were 2 bases for V and 6 bases for J; bases not matched to a gene: 4. The CDR3 contains 15 residues. Germline assignment: CDR1 MNHEY and CDR2 SMNVEV (reference sequence). The CDR3, as DNA: TGTGCCAGCAGTTTAAGGGACAGCTCTAATTCACCCCTCCACTTT. Its protein product is CASSLRDSSNSPLHF.

This rearrangement joins TRBV11-3 to TRBJ2-1; 16 bases are a match to TRBD2. CDR3 size: 17 residues. The V segment lost 3 bases and the J segment 10 bases; nucleotides outside the gene matches: 9. CDR1 is SGHNT and CDR2 is YENEEA in the germline V gene. CDR3 nucleotides: TGTGCCAGCAGCTTGGCCGGGACTAGCGGGGGGGCCGGCGAGCAGTTCTTC. It is translated as CASSLAGTSGGAGEQFF.

This rearrangement joins TRBV5-4 to TRBJ1-1; D gene uncertain. The CDR3 extends over 15 amino acids. Trimming took 0 bases from V and 0 from J, leaving 9 bases between them. Germline V gene data show CDR1 as SGHNT and CDR2 as YYREEE (reference sequence). Here the CDR3 reads CASSLEPGMNTEAFF. CDR3 bases: TGTGCCAGCAGCTTGGAGCCGGGGATGAACACTGAAGCTTTCTTT. Full variable domain (missing parts from reference TRBV5-4 and TRBJ1-1): ETGVTQSPTHLIKTRGQQVTLRCSSQSGHNTVSWYQQALGQGPQFIFQYYREEENGRGNFPPRFSGLQFPNYSSELNVNALELDDSALYLCASSLEPGMNTEAFFGQGTRLTVV.

The rearrangement uses TRBV6-5 and TRBJ1-3, with D hard to call. CDR1 is MNHEY, CDR2 SVGAGI, per germline. The CDR3 sequence is 14 residues long. Trimming removed 4 bases at V and 3 bases at J, with 10 bases between. CDR3 DNA: TGTGCCAGCAGTTCGGAGGGCCTTGGAAACACCATATATTTT. It yields the protein CASSSEGLGNTIYF.

In DNA, the CDR3 is TGCGCCAGCAGCCAAGATCTGAGGGGCGGGCAGTACTTC. Translated, it gives CASSQDLRGGQYF. The chain links TRBV4-1 to TRBJ2-7, with D possibly called TRBD1 or TRBD2 (5 bases each). Trimming stripped 0 bases from V and 9 bases from J, with 12 bases between. CDR1 and CDR2 from the germline V gene are MGHRA and YSYEKL. This CDR3 comprises 13 residues.

J is TRBJ2-2 and V is TRBV7-9; D may be TRBD1 (6 bases). Deletions cut 5 bases from V and 1 base from J, with 11 bases between. There are 15 residues in the CDR3. Looked up from germline, CDR1 is SEHNR and CDR2 is FQNEAQ (reference sequence). CDR3 sequence: CASSDEQGNTGELFF. The CDR3 DNA sequence: TGTGCCAGCAGCGACGAACAGGGGAACACCGGGGAGCTGTTTTTT.

The rearrangement joins TRBV27 to TRBJ1-2; 9 positions agree with TRBD1. Germline trimming cut 6 bases from V and 4 bases from J; bases unmatched to any gene: 6. Germline V gives CDR1 MNHEY, CDR2 SMNVEV (reference sequence). The CDR3 totals 14 residues. CDR3 in amino acids: CASRAQGAVYGYTF. The DNA of the CDR3 is TGTGCCAGCAGGGCACAGGGGGCGGTCTATGGCTACACCTTC.

This sequence joins TRBV2 and TRBJ2-1, with 10 bases fitting TRBD2. The CDR3 sequence is 16 residues long. The germline CDR1 and CDR2 sequences are SNHLY and FYNNEI. V lost 0 bases and J lost 2; bases outside the gene matches: 1. Written as DNA, the CDR3 is TGTGCCAGCAGTGAAGCGGGACTAGCGCCCTACAATGAGCAGTTCTTC. Translated, it gives CASSEAGLAPYNEQFF.